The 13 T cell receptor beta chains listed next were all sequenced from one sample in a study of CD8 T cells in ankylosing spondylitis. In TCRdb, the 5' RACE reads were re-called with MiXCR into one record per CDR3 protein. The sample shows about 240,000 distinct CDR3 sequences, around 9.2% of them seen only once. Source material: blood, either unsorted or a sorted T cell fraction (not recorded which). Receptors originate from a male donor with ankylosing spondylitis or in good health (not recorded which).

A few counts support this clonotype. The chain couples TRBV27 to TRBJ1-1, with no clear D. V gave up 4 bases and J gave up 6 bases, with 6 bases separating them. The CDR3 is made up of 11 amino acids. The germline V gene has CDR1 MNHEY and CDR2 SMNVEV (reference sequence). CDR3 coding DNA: TGTGCCAGCAGTTCACCCTCTGAAGCTTTCTTT. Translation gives CASSSPSEAFF.

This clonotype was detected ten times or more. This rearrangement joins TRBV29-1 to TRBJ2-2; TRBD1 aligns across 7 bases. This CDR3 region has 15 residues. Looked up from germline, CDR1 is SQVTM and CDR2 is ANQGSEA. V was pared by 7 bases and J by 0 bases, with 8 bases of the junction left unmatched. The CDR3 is CSASTGTTNTGELFF. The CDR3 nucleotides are TGCAGCGCCTCGACAGGGACCACGAACACCGGGGAGCTGTTTTTT.

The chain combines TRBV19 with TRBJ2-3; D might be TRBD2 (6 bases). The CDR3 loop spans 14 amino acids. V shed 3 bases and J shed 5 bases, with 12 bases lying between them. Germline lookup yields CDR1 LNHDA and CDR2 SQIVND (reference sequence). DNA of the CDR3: TGTGCCAGTAGTATCGGGGGAGAGGGAGATACGCAGTATTTT. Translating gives CASSIGGEGDTQYF.

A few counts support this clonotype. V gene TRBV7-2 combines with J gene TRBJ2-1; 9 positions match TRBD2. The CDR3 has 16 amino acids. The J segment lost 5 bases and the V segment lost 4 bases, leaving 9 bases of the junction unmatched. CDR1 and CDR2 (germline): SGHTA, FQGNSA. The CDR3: CASSWGRTSVHNEQFF. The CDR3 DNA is TGTGCCAGCAGCTGGGGGAGGACTAGCGTCCACAATGAGCAGTTCTTC.

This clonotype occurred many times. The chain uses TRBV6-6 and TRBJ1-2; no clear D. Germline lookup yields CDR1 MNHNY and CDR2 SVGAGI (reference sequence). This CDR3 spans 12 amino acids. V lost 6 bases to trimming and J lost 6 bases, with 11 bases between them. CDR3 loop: CASSPLGNGYTF. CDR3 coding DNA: TGTGCCAGCAGCCCCCTCGGTAATGGCTACACCTTC.

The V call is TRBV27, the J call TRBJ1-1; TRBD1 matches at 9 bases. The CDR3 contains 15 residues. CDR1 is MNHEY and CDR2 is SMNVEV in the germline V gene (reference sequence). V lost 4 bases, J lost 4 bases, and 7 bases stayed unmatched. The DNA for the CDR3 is TGTGCCAGCAGTTCTAAAACAGGGGGCCTCACTGAAGCTTTCTTT. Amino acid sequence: CASSSKTGGLTEAFF.

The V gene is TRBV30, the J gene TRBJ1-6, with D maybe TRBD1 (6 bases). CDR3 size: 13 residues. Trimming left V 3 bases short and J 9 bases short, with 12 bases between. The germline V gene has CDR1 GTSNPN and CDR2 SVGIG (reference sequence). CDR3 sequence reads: CAWSPQGASPLHF. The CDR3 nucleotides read TGTGCCTGGAGCCCACAGGGAGCTTCACCCCTCCACTTT.

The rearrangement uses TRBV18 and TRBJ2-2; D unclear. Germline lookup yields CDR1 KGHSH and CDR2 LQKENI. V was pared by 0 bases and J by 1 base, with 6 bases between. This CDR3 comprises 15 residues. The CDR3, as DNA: TGTGCCAGCTCACCACCTAATCAGAACACCGGGGAGCTGTTTTTT. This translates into CASSPPNQNTGELFF.

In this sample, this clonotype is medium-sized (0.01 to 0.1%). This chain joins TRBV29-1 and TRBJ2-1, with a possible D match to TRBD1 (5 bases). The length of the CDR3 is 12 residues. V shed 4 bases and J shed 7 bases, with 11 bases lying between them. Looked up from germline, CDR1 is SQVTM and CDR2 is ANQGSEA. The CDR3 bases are TGCAGCGTTGTAGGGGCTTTTAATGAGCAGTTCTTC. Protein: CSVVGAFNEQFF.

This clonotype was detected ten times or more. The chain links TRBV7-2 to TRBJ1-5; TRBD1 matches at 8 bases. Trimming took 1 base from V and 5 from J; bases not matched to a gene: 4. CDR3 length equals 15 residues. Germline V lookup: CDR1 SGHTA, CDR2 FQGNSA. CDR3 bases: TGTGCCAGCAGCTTAGACAGGGGGTGGTATCAGCCCCAGCATTTT. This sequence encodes CASSLDRGWYQPQHF.

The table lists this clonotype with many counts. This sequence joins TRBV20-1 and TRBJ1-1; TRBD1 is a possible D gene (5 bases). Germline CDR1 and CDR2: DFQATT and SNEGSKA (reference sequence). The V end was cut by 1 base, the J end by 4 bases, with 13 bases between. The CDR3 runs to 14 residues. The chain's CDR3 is CSARAGGGVTEAFF. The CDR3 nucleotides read TGCAGTGCTAGAGCCGGGGGGGGGGTCACTGAAGCTTTCTTT.

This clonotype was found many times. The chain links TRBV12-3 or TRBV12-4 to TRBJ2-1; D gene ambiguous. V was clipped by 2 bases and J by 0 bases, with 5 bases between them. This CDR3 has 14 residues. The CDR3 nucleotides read TGTGCCAGCAGTTTAAACCCCTCCTACAATGAGCAGTTCTTC. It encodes CASSLNPSYNEQFF.

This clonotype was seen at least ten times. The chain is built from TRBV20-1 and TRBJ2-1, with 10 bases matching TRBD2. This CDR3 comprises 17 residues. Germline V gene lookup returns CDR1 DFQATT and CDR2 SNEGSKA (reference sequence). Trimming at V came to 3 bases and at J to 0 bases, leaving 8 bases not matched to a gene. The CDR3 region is CSARVAGGVSSYNEQFF. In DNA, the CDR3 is TGCAGTGCTAGGGTAGCGGGGGGAGTGAGCTCCTACAATGAGCAGTTCTTC.